A single sample gave rise to the 7 T cell receptor beta chains below, sequenced in a study of blood T cell repertoires in COVID-19. The protocol was immunoSEQ multiplex PCR, while the TCRdb copy is restricted to in-frame clones and leaves out a portion. This sample has 190,000 or so clones, with about 88% found just once. Sequenced: peripheral blood. These TCRs come from a woman aged 25 to 39 with active or convalescent COVID-19.

The chain is built from TRBV6-5 and TRBJ2-7; D ambiguous. The CDR3 length is 14 residues. The V and J ends lost 3 bases and 0 bases respectively, with 9 bases between them. Germline lookup yields CDR1 MNHEY and CDR2 SVGAGI. As DNA, the CDR3 is TGTGCCAGCAGTTATAATCCCAGCTCCTACGAGCAGTACTTC. The encoded protein is CASSYNPSSYEQYF.

J is TRBJ1-1 and V is TRBV6-5; D perhaps matches TRBD1 (5 bases). The CDR3 is 15 amino acids. Germline-derived CDR1 and CDR2 are MNHEY and SVGAGI. V lost 2 bases to trimming and J lost 0 bases, with 10 bases between them. The CDR3 loop is CASSYLGGMNTEAFF. The CDR3 DNA reads as TGTGCCAGCAGTTACCTGGGGGGGATGAACACTGAAGCTTTCTTT.

V usage is TRBV7-9 and J usage is TRBJ2-5, with D unclear. Germline CDR1 SEHNR, CDR2 FQNEAQ (reference sequence). The CDR3 has 15 residues. The germline V and J ends were trimmed by 5 bases and 5 bases, with 18 bases remaining between them. CDR3 sequence: CASSPPRGPGETQYF. The CDR3 DNA follows: TGTGCCAGCAGCCCACCGCGAGGCCCCGGGGAGACCCAGTACTTC.

This clone was found a few times. The chain recombines TRBV18 with TRBJ1-3, with 7 bases matching TRBD1. This CDR3 is 14 amino acids long. The junction had 2 bases not matched to a gene; V was cut back by 2 bases and J by 4 bases. Germline V gene data show CDR1 as KGHSH and CDR2 as LQKENI. CDR3 nucleotide sequence: TGTGCCAGCTCACCAGGGACAGCGGGAAACACCATATATTTT. This gives the protein CASSPGTAGNTIYF.

The rearrangement uses TRBV7-6 and TRBJ1-5; TRBD1 matches at 7 bases. This CDR3 region has 15 residues. The V and J ends lost 2 bases and 3 bases, in that order; junction bases with no gene match: 4. The germline gives CDR1 SGHVS, CDR2 FNYEAQ. CDR3 loop: CASSLRTGSNQPQHF. CDR3 bases: TGTGCCAGCAGCTTAAGGACAGGATCCAATCAGCCCCAGCATTTT.

The genes are TRBV6-5 and TRBJ2-1; 10 nucleotides agree with TRBD2. After removal of 6 bases from V and 6 bases from J, the junction contained 8 bases not matched to a gene. The CDR3 spans 15 residues. In germline, CDR1 is MNHEY, CDR2 SVGAGI. Written as DNA, the CDR3 is TGTGCCAGCAGCCAACTAGCGGGGCCTATCAATGAGCAGTTCTTC. Protein sequence: CASSQLAGPINEQFF.

This chain connects TRBV3-1 (or the pseudogene TRBV3-2) to TRBJ1-3, with 8 bases identical to TRBD1. There are 15 residues in the CDR3. CDR1 and CDR2 from the germline V gene are LGHDT and YNNKEL (reference sequence). The ends lost 4 bases at V and 2 bases at J; junction bases unmatched: 4. CDR3 region: CASSPLQGAGNTIYF. The CDR3, as DNA: TGTGCCAGCAGCCCTCTACAGGGGGCTGGAAACACCATATATTTT.